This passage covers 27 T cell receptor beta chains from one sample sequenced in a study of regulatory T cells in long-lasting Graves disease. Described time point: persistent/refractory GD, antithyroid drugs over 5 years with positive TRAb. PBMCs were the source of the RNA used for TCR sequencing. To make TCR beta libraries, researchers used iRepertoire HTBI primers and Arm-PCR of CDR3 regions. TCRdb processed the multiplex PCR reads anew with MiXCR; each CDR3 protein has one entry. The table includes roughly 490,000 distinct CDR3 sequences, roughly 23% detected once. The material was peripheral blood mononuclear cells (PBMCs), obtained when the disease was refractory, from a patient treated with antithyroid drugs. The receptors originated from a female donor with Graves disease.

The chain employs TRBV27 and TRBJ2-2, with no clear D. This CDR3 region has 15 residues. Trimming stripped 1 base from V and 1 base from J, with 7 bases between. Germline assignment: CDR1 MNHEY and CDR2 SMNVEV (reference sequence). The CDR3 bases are TGTGCCAGCAGTTTATTCGGGCAGAACACCGGGGAGCTGTTTTTT. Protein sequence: CASSLFGQNTGELFF.

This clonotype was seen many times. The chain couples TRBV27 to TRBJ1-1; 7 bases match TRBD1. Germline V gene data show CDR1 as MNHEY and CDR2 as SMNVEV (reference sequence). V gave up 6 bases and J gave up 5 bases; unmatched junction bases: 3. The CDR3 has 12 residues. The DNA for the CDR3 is TGTGCCAGCAGCGCAGGGGGAACTGAAGCTTTCTTT. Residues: CASSAGGTEAFF.

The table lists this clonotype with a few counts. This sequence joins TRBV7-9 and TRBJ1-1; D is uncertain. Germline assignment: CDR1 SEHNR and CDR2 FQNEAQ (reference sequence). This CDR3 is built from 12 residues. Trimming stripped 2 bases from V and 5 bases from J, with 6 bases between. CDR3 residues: CASSLWSTEAFF. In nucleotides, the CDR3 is TGTGCCAGCAGCTTATGGAGTACTGAAGCTTTCTTT. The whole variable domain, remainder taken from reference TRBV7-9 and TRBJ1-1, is DTGVSQNPRHKITKRGQNVTFRCDPISEHNRLYWYRQTLGQGPEFLTYFQNEAQLEKSRLLSDRFSAERPKGSFSTLEIQRTEQGDSAMYLCASSLWSTEAFFGQGTRLTVV.

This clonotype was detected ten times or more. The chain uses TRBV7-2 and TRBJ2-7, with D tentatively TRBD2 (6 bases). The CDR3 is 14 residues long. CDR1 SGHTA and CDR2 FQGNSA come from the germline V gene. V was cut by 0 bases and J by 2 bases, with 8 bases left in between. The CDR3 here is CASSLASGAYEQYF. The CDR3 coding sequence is TGTGCCAGCAGCTTAGCTAGCGGAGCCTACGAGCAGTACTTC.

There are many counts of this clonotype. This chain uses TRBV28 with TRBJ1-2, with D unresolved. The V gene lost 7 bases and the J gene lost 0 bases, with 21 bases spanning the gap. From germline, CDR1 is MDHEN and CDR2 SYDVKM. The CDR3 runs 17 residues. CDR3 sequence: CASNPGLRVPSNYGYTF. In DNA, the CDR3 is TGTGCCAGCAACCCAGGATTAAGAGTTCCGTCTAACTATGGCTACACCTTC.

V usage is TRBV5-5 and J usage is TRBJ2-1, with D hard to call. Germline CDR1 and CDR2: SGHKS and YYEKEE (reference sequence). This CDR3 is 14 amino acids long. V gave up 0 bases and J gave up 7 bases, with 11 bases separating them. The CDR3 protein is CASSLADEHNEQFF. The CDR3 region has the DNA TGTGCCAGCAGCTTGGCCGACGAACATAATGAGCAGTTCTTC.

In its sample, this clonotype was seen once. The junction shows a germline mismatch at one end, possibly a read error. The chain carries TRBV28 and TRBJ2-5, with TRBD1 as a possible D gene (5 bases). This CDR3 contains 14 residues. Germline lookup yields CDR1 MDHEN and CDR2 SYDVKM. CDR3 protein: CASSHPDREETQYF. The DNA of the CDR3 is TGCGCCAGCAGCCATCCTGACAGAGAAGAGACCCAGTACTTC.

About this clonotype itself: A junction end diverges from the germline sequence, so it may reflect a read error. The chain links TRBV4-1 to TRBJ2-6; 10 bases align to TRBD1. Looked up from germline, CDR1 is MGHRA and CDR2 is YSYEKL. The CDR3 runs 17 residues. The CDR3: CASSHHRDRGWASVLTF. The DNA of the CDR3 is TGCGCCAGCAGCCACCACCGGGACAGGGGCTGGGCCAGCGTCCTGACTTTC.

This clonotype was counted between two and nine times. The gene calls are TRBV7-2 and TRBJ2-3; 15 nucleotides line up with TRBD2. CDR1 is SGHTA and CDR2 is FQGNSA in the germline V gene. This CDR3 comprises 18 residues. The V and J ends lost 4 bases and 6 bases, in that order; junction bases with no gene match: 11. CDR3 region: CASSSIRTSGGEGDTQYF. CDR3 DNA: TGTGCCAGCAGCTCCATACGGACTAGCGGGGGGGAGGGGGATACGCAGTATTTT.

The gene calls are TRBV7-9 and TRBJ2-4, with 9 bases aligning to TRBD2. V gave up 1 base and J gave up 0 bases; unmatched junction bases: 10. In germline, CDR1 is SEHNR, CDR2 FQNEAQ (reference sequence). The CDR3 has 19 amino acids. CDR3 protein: CASSLGASGDTLAKNIQYF. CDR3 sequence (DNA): TGTGCCAGCAGCTTAGGGGCTAGCGGGGATACGCTAGCCAAAAACATTCAGTACTTC.

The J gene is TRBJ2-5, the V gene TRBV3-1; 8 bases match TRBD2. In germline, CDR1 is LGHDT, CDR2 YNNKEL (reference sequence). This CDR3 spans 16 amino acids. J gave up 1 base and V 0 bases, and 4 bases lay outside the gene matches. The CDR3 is CASSQDQTSGQETQYF. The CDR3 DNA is TGTGCCAGCAGCCAAGATCAAACTAGCGGCCAAGAGACCCAGTACTTC.

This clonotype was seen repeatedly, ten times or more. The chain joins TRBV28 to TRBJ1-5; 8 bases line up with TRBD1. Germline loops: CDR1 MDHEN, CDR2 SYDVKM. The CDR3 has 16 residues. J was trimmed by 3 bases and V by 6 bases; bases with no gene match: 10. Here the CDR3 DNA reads TGTGCCAGCAGCACGACAGGGGAAGGCAACAATCAGCCCCAGCATTTT. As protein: CASSTTGEGNNQPQHF.

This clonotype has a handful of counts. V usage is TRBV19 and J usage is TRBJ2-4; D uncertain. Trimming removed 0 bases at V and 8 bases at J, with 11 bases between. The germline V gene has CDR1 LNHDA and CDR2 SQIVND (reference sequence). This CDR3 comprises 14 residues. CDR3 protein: CASSIDVGFDIQYF. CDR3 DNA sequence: TGTGCCAGTAGTATAGATGTGGGGTTTGACATTCAGTACTTC.

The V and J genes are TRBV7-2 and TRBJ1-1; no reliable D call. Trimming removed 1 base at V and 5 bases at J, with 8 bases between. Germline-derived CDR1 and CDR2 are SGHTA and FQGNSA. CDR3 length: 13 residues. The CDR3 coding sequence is TGTGCCAGCAGCTTAGTCGACGGGACTGAAGCTTTCTTT. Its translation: CASSLVDGTEAFF.

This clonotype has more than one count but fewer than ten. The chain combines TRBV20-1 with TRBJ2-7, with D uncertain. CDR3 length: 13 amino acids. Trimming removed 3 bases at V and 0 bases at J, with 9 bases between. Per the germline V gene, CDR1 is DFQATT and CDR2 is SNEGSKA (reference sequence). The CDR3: CSASMALSYEQYF. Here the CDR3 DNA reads TGCAGTGCTAGTATGGCACTCTCCTACGAGCAGTACTTC.

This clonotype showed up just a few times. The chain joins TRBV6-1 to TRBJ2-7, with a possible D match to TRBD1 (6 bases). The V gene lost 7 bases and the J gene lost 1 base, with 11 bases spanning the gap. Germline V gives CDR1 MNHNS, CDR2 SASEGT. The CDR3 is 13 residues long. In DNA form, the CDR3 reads TGTGCCAGCACCTTCACAGGGTCCTACGAGCAGTACTTC. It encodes CASTFTGSYEQYF.

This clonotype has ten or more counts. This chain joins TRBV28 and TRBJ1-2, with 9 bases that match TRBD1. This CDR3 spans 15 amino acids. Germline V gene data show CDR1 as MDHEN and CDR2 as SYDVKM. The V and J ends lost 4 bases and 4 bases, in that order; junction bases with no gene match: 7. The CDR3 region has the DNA TGTGCCAGCAGTTCGCCGGGACAGGGCCTCTATGGCTACACCTTC. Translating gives CASSSPGQGLYGYTF.

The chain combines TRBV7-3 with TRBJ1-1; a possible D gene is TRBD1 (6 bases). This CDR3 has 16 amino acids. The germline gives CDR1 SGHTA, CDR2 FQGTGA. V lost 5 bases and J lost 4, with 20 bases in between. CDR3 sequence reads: CASSPSDSPFTTEAFF. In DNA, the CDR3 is TGTGCCAGCAGCCCCTCGGACAGCCCGTTTACCACTGAAGCTTTCTTT.

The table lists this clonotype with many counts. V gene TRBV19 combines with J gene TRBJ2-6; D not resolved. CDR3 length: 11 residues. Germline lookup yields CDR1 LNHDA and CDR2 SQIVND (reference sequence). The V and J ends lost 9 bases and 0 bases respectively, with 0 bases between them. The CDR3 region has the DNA TGTGCCAGCTCTGGGGCCAACGTCCTGACTTTC. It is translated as CASSGANVLTF.

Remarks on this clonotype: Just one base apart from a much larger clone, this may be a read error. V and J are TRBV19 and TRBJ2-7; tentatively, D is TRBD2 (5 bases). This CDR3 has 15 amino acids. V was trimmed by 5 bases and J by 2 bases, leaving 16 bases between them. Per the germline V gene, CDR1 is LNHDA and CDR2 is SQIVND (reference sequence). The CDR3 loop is CASSLAYGDAYEQYF. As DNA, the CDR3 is TGTGCCAGTAGTTTAGCATACGGGGATGCCTACGAGCAGTACTTC.

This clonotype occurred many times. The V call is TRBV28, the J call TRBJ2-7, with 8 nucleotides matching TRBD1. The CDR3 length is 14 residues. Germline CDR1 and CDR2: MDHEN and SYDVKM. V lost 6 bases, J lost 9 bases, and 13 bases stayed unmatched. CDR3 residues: CASSLDRAKIWQYF. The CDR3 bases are TGTGCCAGCAGCCTGGACAGGGCGAAGATTTGGCAGTACTTC.

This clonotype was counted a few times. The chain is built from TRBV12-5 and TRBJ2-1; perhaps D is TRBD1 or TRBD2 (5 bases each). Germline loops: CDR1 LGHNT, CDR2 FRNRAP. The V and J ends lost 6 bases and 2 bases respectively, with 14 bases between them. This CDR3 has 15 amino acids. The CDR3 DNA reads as TGTGCTAGTGGCTTCGGGACGCCCACCTACAATGAGCAGTTCTTC. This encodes CASGFGTPTYNEQFF.

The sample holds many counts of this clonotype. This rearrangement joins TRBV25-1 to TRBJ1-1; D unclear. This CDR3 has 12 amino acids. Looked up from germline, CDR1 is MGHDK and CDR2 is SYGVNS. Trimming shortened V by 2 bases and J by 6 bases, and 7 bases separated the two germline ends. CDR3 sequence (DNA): TGTGCCAGCAGTGAACCTCCCTCTGAAGCTTTCTTT. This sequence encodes CASSEPPSEAFF.

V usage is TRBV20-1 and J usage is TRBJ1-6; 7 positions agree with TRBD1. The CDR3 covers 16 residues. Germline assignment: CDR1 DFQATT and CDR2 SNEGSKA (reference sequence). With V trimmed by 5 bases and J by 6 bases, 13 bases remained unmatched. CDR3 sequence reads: CSAQYSGTDINSPLHF. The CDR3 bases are TGCAGTGCTCAATACTCCGGGACAGACATTAATTCACCCCTCCACTTT.

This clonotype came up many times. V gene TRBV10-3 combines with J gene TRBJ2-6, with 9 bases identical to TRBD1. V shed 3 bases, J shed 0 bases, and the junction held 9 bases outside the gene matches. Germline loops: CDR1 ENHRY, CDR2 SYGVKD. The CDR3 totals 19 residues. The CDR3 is CAISDGTGPEFSGANVLTF. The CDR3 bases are TGTGCCATCAGTGACGGGACAGGGCCTGAATTCTCTGGGGCCAACGTCCTGACTTTC.

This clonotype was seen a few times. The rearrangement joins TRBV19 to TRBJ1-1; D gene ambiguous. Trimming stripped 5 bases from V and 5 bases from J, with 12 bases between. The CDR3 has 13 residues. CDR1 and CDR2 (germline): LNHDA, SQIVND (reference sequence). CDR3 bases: TGTGCCAGTAGTCCCCGGGAAGAGACTGAAGCTTTCTTT. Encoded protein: CASSPREETEAFF. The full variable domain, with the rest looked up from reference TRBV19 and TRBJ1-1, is DGGITQSPKYLFRKEGQNVTLSCEQNLNHDAMYWYRQDPGQGLRLIYYSQIVNDFQKGDIAEGYSVSREKKESFPLTVTSAQKNPTAFYLCASSPREETEAFFGQGTRLTVV.

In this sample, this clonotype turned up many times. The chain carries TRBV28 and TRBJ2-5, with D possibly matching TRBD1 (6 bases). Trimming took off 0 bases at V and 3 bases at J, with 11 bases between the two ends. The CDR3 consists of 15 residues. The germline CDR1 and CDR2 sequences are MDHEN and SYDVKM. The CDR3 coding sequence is TGTGCCAGCAGTTTATGGGGGTCAGGGGAAGAGACCCAGTACTTC. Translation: CASSLWGSGEETQYF.